The 25 T cell receptor beta chains in this list originate from one sample, sequenced in a study of shared clonotypes between healthy human individuals. Only in-frame clones appear in the TCRdb table, and some are missing; sequencing was by immunoSEQ multiplex PCR. This table holds approximately 2,200,000 clones, about 93% found once. Positively selected for CCR7, the CD45RO-negative cells used as naive CD8 cells excluded terminally differentiated effector memory CD45RA+ cells. The sequenced sample was naive CD8+ T cells from PBMCs. The receptors shown here come from a man between 18 and 29 years old in good health. Some clones in this sample may be carry-over from other donors' samples.

This clone was observed a few times. V usage is TRBV9 and J usage is TRBJ1-1; a weak D match, TRBD1 (5 bases). The germline gives CDR1 SGDLS, CDR2 YYNGEE. V lost 3 bases and J 6 bases, leaving 9 bases between the germline ends. This CDR3 is 12 amino acids long. The CDR3 bases are TGTGCCAGCAGCGCGGGGGACCCTGAAGCTTTCTTT. Amino acid sequence: CASSAGDPEAFF. Full variable domain (missing parts from reference TRBV9 and TRBJ1-1): DSGVTQTPKHLITATGQRVTLRCSPRSGDLSVYWYQQSLDQGLQFLIQYYNGEERAKGNILERFSAQQFPDLHSELNLSSLELGDSALYFCASSAGDPEAFFGQGTRLTVV.

The J gene is TRBJ1-3, the V gene TRBV11-2; D is undetermined. The CDR3 is 14 amino acids. Trimming took 3 bases from V and 0 from J, leaving 6 bases between them. Per germline, CDR1 SGHAT and CDR2 FQNNGV. CDR3 DNA sequence: TGTGCCAGCAGCTTTGCTACCTCTGGAAACACCATATATTTT. Residues: CASSFATSGNTIYF.

CDR3 sequence reads: CASSPGEYQPQHF. The CDR3 region has the DNA TGTGCCAGCTCACCTGGAGAATATCAGCCCCAGCATTTT. This chain joins TRBV18 and TRBJ1-5; D is uncertain. The CDR3 totals 13 residues. The germline V and J ends were trimmed by 3 bases and 5 bases, with 8 bases remaining between them. CDR1 is KGHSH, CDR2 LQKENI, per germline.

The chain joins TRBV27 to TRBJ2-7, with 8 bases lining up with TRBD2. Germline values: CDR1 MNHEY, CDR2 SMNVEV (reference sequence). The CDR3 consists of 16 residues. The ends lost 0 bases at V and 3 bases at J; junction bases unmatched: 7. The CDR3 DNA is TGTGCCAGCAGTTTATCGGGGACTAGTTTACTCTACGAGCAGTACTTC. It specifies CASSLSGTSLLYEQYF.

This sequence joins TRBV7-2 and TRBJ2-2, with D maybe TRBD2 (5 bases). This CDR3 has 14 residues. Germline values: CDR1 SGHTA, CDR2 FQGNSA. V was clipped by 3 bases and J by 3 bases, with 8 bases between them. CDR3 in amino acids: CASSLKGDTGELFF. CDR3 coding DNA: TGTGCCAGCAGCTTGAAGGGAGACACCGGGGAGCTGTTTTTT.

This chain links TRBV18 with TRBJ1-6; weak D call: TRBD1 (5 bases). The V gene lost 3 bases and the J gene lost 0 bases, with 9 bases spanning the gap. CDR3 length equals 16 residues. CDR1 and CDR2 (germline): KGHSH, LQKENI. This CDR3 reads CASSPQGSSYNSPLHF. The CDR3 DNA follows: TGTGCCAGCTCACCTCAGGGCAGCTCCTATAATTCACCCCTCCACTTT.

This chain links TRBV27 with TRBJ1-1; possible D gene TRBD1, 6 bases. V was cut by 5 bases and J by 7 bases, with 14 bases left in between. Per the germline V gene, CDR1 is MNHEY and CDR2 is SMNVEV (reference sequence). The CDR3 spans 13 residues. The chain's CDR3 is CASSLYRENEAFF. In nucleotides, the CDR3 is TGTGCCAGCAGTCTGTACAGGGAGAATGAAGCTTTCTTT.

CDR3 region: CASSSGQAGELFF. In DNA, the CDR3 is TGTGCCAGCAGTTCGGGACAGGCCGGGGAGCTGTTTTTT. The rearrangement uses TRBV27 and TRBJ2-2; TRBD1 matches 8 bases. Germline V gene lookup returns CDR1 MNHEY and CDR2 SMNVEV (reference sequence). The length of the CDR3 is 13 residues. With 4 bases clipped from V and 6 bases from J, the junction kept 1 base outside the gene matches.

V usage is TRBV28 and J usage is TRBJ2-3; a weak D match, TRBD1 (6 bases). The CDR3 has 15 amino acids. The V gene lost 5 bases and the J gene lost 0 bases, with 12 bases spanning the gap. Germline CDR1 reads MDHEN; CDR2 reads SYDVKM. The CDR3 region has the DNA TGTGCCAGCAGTAAGGACAGTCCTAGCACAGATACGCAGTATTTT. This encodes CASSKDSPSTDTQYF.

This clone has only a few counts. The J gene is TRBJ1-1, the V gene TRBV28, with no clear D. This CDR3 is 13 amino acids long. The germline V gene encodes CDR1 MDHEN and CDR2 SYDVKM. V was shortened by 6 bases and J by 3 bases, with 11 bases between the two germline ends. The CDR3 DNA reads TGTGCCAGCAGCCCGGGATGGGACACTGAAGCTTTCTTT. Amino acid sequence: CASSPGWDTEAFF.

The V gene is TRBV27, the J gene TRBJ2-7; no definite D call. V was pared by 6 bases and J by 3 bases, with 6 bases between. The CDR3 spans 11 residues. Looked up from germline, CDR1 is MNHEY and CDR2 is SMNVEV (reference sequence). CDR3 in DNA: TGTGCCAGCAGGAGTATCTACGAGCAGTACTTC. Its translation: CASRSIYEQYF.

Written as DNA, the CDR3 is TGTGCCAGCAGCTTTAGCGGGGGGTCAACACCGAATGAGCAGTTCTTC. Translation: CASSFSGGSTPNEQFF. The rearrangement links TRBV9 to TRBJ2-1, with TRBD2 identical over 10 bases. Germline trimming cut 4 bases from V and 7 bases from J; bases unmatched to any gene: 11. The CDR3 length is 16 residues. Germline CDR1 SGDLS, CDR2 YYNGEE.

This clone was counted a single time. This chain connects TRBV2 to TRBJ1-4, with D unresolved. V was shortened by 1 base and J by 0 bases, with 21 bases between the two germline ends. The length of the CDR3 is 20 residues. Germline V gene sequence: CDR1 SNHLY, CDR2 FYNNEI. Here the CDR3 DNA reads TGTGCCAGCAGTGAAGTGTTACCCCTAGGGCAGGTCACAACTAATGAAAAACTGTTTTTT. It is translated as CASSEVLPLGQVTTNEKLFF. The full variable domain, its missing parts supplied by reference TRBV2 and TRBJ1-4, is EPEVTQTPSHQVTQMGQEVILRCVPISNHLYFYWYRQILGQKVEFLVSFYNNEISEKSEIFDDQFSVERPDGSNFTLKIRSTKLEDSAMYFCASSEVLPLGQVTTNEKLFFGSGTQLSVL.

The rearrangement links TRBV6-5 to TRBJ2-3; no firm D call. The germline CDR1 and CDR2 sequences are MNHEY and SVGAGI. Trimming took 8 bases from V and 4 from J, leaving 16 bases between them. This CDR3 spans 14 amino acids. The CDR3 here is CASGKGLSADTQYF. The DNA of the CDR3 is TGTGCCAGCGGTAAAGGGTTATCGGCAGATACGCAGTATTTT.

The J gene is TRBJ2-3, the V gene TRBV27, with D maybe TRBD1 (6 bases). V was shortened by 1 base and J by 2 bases, with 10 bases between the two germline ends. This CDR3 contains 15 residues. Looked up from germline, CDR1 is MNHEY and CDR2 is SMNVEV (reference sequence). CDR3 protein: CASSLLLGHTDTQYF. The CDR3 nucleotides are TGTGCCAGCAGTTTATTGCTGGGACACACAGATACGCAGTATTTT.

The chain combines TRBV19 with TRBJ1-1; D is ambiguous. The germline gives CDR1 LNHDA, CDR2 SQIVND (reference sequence). This CDR3 has 14 residues. V lost 3 bases, J lost 1 base, and 9 bases lay in between. The CDR3 nucleotides are TGTGCCAGTAGTATGTTCGCGGGGAACACTGAAGCTTTCTTT. The encoded protein is CASSMFAGNTEAFF.

The chain links TRBV4-1 to TRBJ2-7; 9 nucleotides align to TRBD2. V was clipped by 0 bases and J by 6 bases; unmatched bases: 9. This CDR3 has 16 residues. From germline, CDR1 is MGHRA and CDR2 YSYEKL. As DNA, the CDR3 is TGCGCCAGCAGCCAAGATTTGTTACTAGCGGGTCTCGAGCAGTACTTC. This codes for CASSQDLLLAGLEQYF.

V and J are TRBV6-6 and TRBJ1-1; tentative D call: TRBD1 (5 bases). This CDR3 contains 14 residues. Trimming took 5 bases from V and 1 from J, leaving 11 bases between them. Germline CDR1 MNHNY, CDR2 SVGAGI (reference sequence). CDR3 nucleotide sequence: TGTGCCAGCAGTCCCCAGGACAAGAACACTGAAGCTTTCTTT. It translates to CASSPQDKNTEAFF.

The V and J genes are TRBV11-2 and TRBJ2-1; 9 nucleotides line up with TRBD2. V lost 2 bases to trimming and J lost 6 bases; unmatched junction nucleotides: 5. CDR3 length equals 15 residues. Germline assignment: CDR1 SGHAT and CDR2 FQNNGV. This chain's CDR3 is CASSLSSGRLNEQFF. CDR3 bases: TGTGCCAGCAGCTTATCCAGCGGGAGGCTCAATGAGCAGTTCTTC. The complete variable domain, with remaining parts taken from reference TRBV11-2 and TRBJ2-1, reads EAGVAQSPRYKIIEKRQSVAFWCNPISGHATLYWYQQILGQGPKLLIQFQNNGVVDDSQLPKDRFSAERLKGVDSTLKIQPAKLEDSAVYLCASSLSSGRLNEQFFGPGTRLTVL.

The rearrangement links TRBV27 to TRBJ1-5; TRBD1 agrees at 8 bases. Looked up from germline, CDR1 is MNHEY and CDR2 is SMNVEV (reference sequence). This CDR3 has 15 amino acids. V lost 6 bases to trimming and J lost 3 bases; unmatched junction nucleotides: 7. CDR3 coding DNA: TGTGCCAGCAGCCCGGACAGGGAACCCAATCAGCCCCAGCATTTT. Amino acids: CASSPDREPNQPQHF.

This chain joins TRBV6-5 and TRBJ1-5; a possible D gene is TRBD1 (5 bases). Germline V CDR1 and CDR2: MNHEY, SVGAGI. The length of the CDR3 is 14 residues. V lost 6 bases and J 5 bases, leaving 14 bases between the germline ends. CDR3 amino acids: CASSPRDDHQPQHF. CDR3 DNA: TGTGCCAGCAGCCCCCGGGACGATCATCAGCCCCAGCATTTT.

The J gene is TRBJ1-4, the V gene TRBV7-9; D possibly corresponds to TRBD1 (5 bases). CDR3 size: 13 residues. V lost 1 base, J lost 8 bases, and 8 bases lay in between. Per the germline V gene, CDR1 is SEHNR and CDR2 is FQNEAQ (reference sequence). CDR3 DNA sequence: TGTGCCAGCAGCTTAGACAGGTCGGAAAAACTGTTTTTT. This translates into CASSLDRSEKLFF.

V usage is TRBV15 and J usage is TRBJ2-5, with TRBD2 matching 11 bases. Germline CDR1 LNHNV, CDR2 YYDKDF (reference sequence). Trimming took 0 bases from V and 2 from J; bases not matched to a gene: 5. The CDR3 contains 17 residues. CDR3 coding DNA: TGTGCCACCAGCAGAGATTTCATAGCGGGAGGGCAAGAGACCCAGTACTTC. It encodes CATSRDFIAGGQETQYF. Complete variable domain (other parts from reference TRBV15 and TRBJ2-5): DAMVIQNPRYQVTQFGKPVTLSCSQTLNHNVMYWYQQKSSQAPKLLFHYYDKDFNNEADTPDNFQSRRPNTSFCFLDIRSPGLGDTAMYLCATSRDFIAGGQETQYFGPGTRLLVL.

The chain recombines TRBV7-8 with TRBJ1-1, with TRBD1 as a possible D gene (6 bases). Germline V CDR1 and CDR2: SGHVS, FQNEAQ. The CDR3 spans 16 residues. V lost 2 bases and J 1 base, leaving 14 bases between the germline ends. CDR3 residues: CASSLYGRGQNTEAFF. In DNA, the CDR3 is TGTGCCAGCAGCTTATATGGCAGGGGACAGAACACTGAAGCTTTCTTT.

The J gene is TRBJ2-7, the V gene TRBV5-4, with D hard to call. V was clipped by 4 bases and J by 3 bases, with 14 bases between them. The germline gives CDR1 SGHNT, CDR2 YYREEE (reference sequence). The CDR3 has 14 residues. CDR3: CASSPDQLSYEQYF. The CDR3 nucleotides read TGTGCCAGCAGCCCCGATCAGCTGAGCTACGAGCAGTACTTC. Using reference TRBV5-4 and TRBJ2-7 for the parts outside the CDR3, the full variable domain is ETGVTQSPTHLIKTRGQQVTLRCSSQSGHNTVSWYQQALGQGPQFIFQYYREEENGRGNFPPRFSGLQFPNYSSELNVNALELDDSALYLCASSPDQLSYEQYFGPGTRLTVT.